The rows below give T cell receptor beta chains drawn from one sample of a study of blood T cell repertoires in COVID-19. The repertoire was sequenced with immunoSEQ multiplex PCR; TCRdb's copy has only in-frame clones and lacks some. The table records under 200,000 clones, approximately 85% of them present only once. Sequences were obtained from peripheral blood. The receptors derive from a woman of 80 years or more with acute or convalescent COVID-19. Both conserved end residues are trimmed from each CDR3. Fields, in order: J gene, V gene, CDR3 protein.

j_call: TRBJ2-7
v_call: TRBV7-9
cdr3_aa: ASGSPTYEQY

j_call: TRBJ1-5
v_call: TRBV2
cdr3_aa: ASSEGPSVVKPQH

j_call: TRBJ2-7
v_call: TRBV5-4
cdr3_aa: ASSLEVTGSYEQY

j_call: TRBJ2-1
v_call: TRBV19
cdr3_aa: ASTKYNEQF

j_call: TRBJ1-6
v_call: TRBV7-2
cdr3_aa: ASSASQGSYNSPLH

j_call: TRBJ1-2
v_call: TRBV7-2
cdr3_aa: ASSEDRGIYGYT

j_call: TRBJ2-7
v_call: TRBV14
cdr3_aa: ASSHRRAGYEQY

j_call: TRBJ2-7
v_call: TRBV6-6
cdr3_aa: ASSDPGTHYEQY

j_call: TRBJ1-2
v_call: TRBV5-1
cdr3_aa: ASSDPGQGIYGYT

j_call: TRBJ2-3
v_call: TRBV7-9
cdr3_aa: ASSRGTSGSTDTQY

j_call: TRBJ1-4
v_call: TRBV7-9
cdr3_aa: ASSRGQNEKLF

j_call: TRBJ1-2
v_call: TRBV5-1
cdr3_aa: ASSPSGWNQNGYT

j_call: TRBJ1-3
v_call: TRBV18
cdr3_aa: ASSPYESGESGNTIY

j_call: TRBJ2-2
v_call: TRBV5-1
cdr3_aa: ASSLGAKITGELF

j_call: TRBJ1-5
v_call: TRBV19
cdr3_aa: ASSPTGYSNQPQH

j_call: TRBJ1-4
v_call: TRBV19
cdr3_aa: ASNPDSSVGKLF

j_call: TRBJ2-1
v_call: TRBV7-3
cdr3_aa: ASSLQRGSGNEQF

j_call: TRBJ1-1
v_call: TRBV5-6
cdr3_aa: ASSFGVKGTEAF

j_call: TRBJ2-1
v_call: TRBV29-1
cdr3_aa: SVHLALPYNEQF

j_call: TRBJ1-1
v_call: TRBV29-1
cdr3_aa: SATDRGHTEAF

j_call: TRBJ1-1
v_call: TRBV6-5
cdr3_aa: ASSQTGVVNTEAF

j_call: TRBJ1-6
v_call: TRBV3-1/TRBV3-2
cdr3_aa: ASSHGGTENSPLH

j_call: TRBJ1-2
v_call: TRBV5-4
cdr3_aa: ASSRGQGARWGYT

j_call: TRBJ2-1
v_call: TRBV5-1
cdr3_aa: ASSLAGGRGAGEVWNEQF

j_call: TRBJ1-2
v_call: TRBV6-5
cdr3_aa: ASSYNRRGLWGYT

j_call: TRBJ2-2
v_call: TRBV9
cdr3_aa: ASTLTGSNTGELF

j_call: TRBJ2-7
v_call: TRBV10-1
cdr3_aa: ANPGQGNSYEQY

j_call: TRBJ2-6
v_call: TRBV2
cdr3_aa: ASSRTRGAGANVLT

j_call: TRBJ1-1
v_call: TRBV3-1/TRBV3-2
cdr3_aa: ASSQLRGTEAF

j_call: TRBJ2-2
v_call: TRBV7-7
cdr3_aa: ASTIGAGGSGELF

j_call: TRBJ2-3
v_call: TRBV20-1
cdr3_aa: SASEGRGPDTQY

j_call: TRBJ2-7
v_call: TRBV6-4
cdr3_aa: ASNDPLVSGYEQY

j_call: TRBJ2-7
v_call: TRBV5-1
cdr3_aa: ASSFPSQSEQY

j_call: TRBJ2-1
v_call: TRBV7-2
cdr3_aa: ASSFSGSGYNEQF

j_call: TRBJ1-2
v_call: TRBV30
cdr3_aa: AWSQGTGNLLNYGYT

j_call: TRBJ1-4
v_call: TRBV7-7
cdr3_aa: ASSPSSGFNEKLF

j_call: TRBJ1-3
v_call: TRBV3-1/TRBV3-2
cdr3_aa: ASSQWGRTGSGNTIY

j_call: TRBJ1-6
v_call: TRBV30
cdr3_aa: AWSLTVFSSYNSPLH

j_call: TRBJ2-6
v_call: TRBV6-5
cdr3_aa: ASSYSLTAGANVLT

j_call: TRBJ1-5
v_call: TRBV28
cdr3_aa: ASSLWGRGQPQH

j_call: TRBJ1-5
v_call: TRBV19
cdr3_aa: ASKIGANSNQPQH

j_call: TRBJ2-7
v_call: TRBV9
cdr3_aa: ASSEGGASGFYEQY

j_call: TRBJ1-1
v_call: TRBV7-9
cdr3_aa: ASSLEWLAEAF

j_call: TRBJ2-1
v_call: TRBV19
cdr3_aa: ASGYRASGYNEQF

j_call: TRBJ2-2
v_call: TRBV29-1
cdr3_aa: SVDDRVGGELF

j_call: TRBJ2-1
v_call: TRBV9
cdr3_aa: ASSVAPGRELSSYNEQF

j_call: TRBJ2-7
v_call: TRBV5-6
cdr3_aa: ASSSAGSRSYEQY

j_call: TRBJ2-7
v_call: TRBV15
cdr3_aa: ATSREFSRGGRYEQY

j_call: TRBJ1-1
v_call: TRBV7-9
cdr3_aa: ASSLQAGLSEAF

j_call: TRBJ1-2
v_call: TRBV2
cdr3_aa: ASSPQGKIGGYT

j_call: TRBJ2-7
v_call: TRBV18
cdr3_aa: ASSPGGGYEQY

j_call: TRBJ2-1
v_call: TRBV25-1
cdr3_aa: ASSPTSGIYNEQF